Listed below are T cell receptor beta chains from one sample, sequenced in a study of OX40 agonist ivuxolimab in advanced cancers. Using immunoSEQ multiplex PCR, the repertoire was profiled, and TCRdb retains in-frame clones only, with some absent. This table holds about 61,000 clones, 82% found once. This material consisted of CD4+ or CD8+ T cells sorted from blood, taken in a trial of the OX40 agonist ivuxolimab. The receptors were sampled from an adult with an advanced solid tumor such as melanoma, head and neck, liver or kidney cancer. CDR3s leave out the opening cysteine and the closing phenylalanine or tryptophan. The D gene is left open where the match is weak.

v_gene: TRBV9
d_gene: NA
CDR3aa: ASSVASNTDTQY

v_gene: TRBV28
d_gene: NA
CDR3aa: ASSLWLGETQY

v_gene: TRBV5-1
d_gene: TRBD1
CDR3aa: ASSPDRAVPSGYT

v_gene: TRBV5-1
d_gene: NA
CDR3aa: ASSFRGTDNEQF

v_gene: TRBV5-1
d_gene: NA
CDR3aa: ASSLLGDNEQF

v_gene: TRBV7-8
d_gene: NA
CDR3aa: ASSLINGGNEQF

v_gene: TRBV2
d_gene: TRBD1
CDR3aa: ASSEEGAWRNTEAF

v_gene: TRBV18
d_gene: NA
CDR3aa: ASTIVRNTEAF

v_gene: TRBV10-3
d_gene: NA
CDR3aa: AIRPGVETGELF

v_gene: TRBV5-6
d_gene: NA
CDR3aa: ASSLRDSSSYEQY

v_gene: TRBV28
d_gene: NA
CDR3aa: ASSGGDPGTEAF

v_gene: TRBV6-5
d_gene: NA
CDR3aa: ASSYGDEQY

v_gene: TRBV7-2
d_gene: NA
CDR3aa: ASSQILPEQF

v_gene: TRBV5-1
d_gene: TRBD2
CDR3aa: ASSLPWTSGNEQF

v_gene: TRBV10-3
d_gene: TRBD1
CDR3aa: AISESAGGAGNQPQH

v_gene: TRBV2
d_gene: NA
CDR3aa: ASRREMGEGYT

v_gene: TRBV11-2
d_gene: TRBD1
CDR3aa: ASSSTGGSGTEAF

v_gene: TRBV2
d_gene: TRBD1
CDR3aa: ASSLRDSLNYGYT

v_gene: TRBV4-3
d_gene: NA
CDR3aa: ASSQDLGRGLYGYT

v_gene: TRBV7-9
d_gene: NA
CDR3aa: ASSLGGGGQY

v_gene: TRBV28
d_gene: TRBD1
CDR3aa: ASSPWTGATSYEQY

v_gene: TRBV28
d_gene: NA
CDR3aa: ASSLGSGTAKNIQY

v_gene: TRBV6-1
d_gene: TRBD1
CDR3aa: ASRVPGQGSGYT

v_gene: TRBV7-9
d_gene: NA
CDR3aa: ASSATNNQETQY

v_gene: TRBV19
d_gene: TRBD2
CDR3aa: ASSSPRGSGRDTQY

v_gene: TRBV4-3
d_gene: NA
CDR3aa: ASSQDYYQETQY

v_gene: TRBV9
d_gene: NA
CDR3aa: ASSHTGGRSETEAF

v_gene: TRBV7-8
d_gene: NA
CDR3aa: ASSLVATYEQY

v_gene: TRBV28
d_gene: TRBD2
CDR3aa: ASTSPLAGGIYEQY

v_gene: TRBV11-1
d_gene: TRBD1
CDR3aa: ASSFTGGAPGNTIY

v_gene: TRBV9
d_gene: NA
CDR3aa: ASSVDGGANSPLH

v_gene: TRBV19
d_gene: NA
CDR3aa: ASSTPGVRNYGYT

v_gene: TRBV4-3
d_gene: NA
CDR3aa: ASSLDTTDNYGYT

v_gene: TRBV2
d_gene: TRBD2
CDR3aa: ASSGDFLEPSGSYEQY

v_gene: TRBV14
d_gene: TRBD1
CDR3aa: ASSNGGQGYGETQY

v_gene: TRBV6-1
d_gene: NA
CDR3aa: AKRRTDLTNSPLH

v_gene: TRBV5-1
d_gene: NA
CDR3aa: ASSLDPDRNEQF

v_gene: TRBV7-8
d_gene: TRBD2
CDR3aa: ASSLDRRRGGTQY